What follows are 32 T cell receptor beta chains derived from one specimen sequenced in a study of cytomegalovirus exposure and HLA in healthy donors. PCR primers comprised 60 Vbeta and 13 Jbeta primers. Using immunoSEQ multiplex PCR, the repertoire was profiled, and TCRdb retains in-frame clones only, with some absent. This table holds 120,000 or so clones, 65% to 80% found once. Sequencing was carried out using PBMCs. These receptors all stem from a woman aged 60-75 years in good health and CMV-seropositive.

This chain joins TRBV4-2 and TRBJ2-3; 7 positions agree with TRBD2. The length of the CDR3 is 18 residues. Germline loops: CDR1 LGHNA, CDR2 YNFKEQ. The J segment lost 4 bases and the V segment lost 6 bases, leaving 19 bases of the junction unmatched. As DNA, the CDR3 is TGTGCCAGCAGTCCTCCATCGTCGGCGCGGGAGTGGGCAGATACGCAGTATTTT. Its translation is CASSPPSSAREWADTQYF.

The CDR3 DNA is TGTGCCAGCAGCTTACCAGGGATAATTTACGAGCAGTACTTC. Its translation: CASSLPGIIYEQYF. The rearrangement uses TRBV11-2 and TRBJ2-7, with D possibly being TRBD1 (5 bases). Germline V lookup: CDR1 SGHAT, CDR2 FQNNGV. CDR3 length equals 14 residues. Trimming took off 2 bases at V and 4 bases at J, with 12 bases between the two ends.

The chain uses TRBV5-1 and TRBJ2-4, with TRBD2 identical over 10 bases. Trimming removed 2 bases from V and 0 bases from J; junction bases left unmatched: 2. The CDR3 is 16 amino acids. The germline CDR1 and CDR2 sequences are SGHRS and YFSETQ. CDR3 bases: TGCGCCAGCAGCTTCCTAGCGGGAGTAGCCAAAAACATTCAGTACTTC. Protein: CASSFLAGVAKNIQYF.

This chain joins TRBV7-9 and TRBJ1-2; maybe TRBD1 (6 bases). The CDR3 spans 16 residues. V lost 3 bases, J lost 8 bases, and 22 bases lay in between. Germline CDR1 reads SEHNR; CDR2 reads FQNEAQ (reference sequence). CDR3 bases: TGTGCCAGCAGCTTGTTTCCAGGGGCCACGCAGGGCGGCTACACCTTC. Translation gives CASSLFPGATQGGYTF.

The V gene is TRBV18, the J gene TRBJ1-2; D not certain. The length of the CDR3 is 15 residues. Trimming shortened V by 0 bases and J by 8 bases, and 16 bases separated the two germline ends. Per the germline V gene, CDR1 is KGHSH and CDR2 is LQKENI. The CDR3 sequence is CASSPPGETMSGYTF. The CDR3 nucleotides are TGTGCCAGCTCACCACCCGGGGAAACTATGTCGGGCTACACCTTC.

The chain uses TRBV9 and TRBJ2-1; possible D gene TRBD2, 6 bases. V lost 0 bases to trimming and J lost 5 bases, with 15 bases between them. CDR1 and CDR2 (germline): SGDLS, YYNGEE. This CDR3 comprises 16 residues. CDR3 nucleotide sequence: TGTGCCAGCAGCGTAGCTGTCCGCGGGGCCGACAATGAGCAGTTCTTC. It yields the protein CASSVAVRGADNEQFF.

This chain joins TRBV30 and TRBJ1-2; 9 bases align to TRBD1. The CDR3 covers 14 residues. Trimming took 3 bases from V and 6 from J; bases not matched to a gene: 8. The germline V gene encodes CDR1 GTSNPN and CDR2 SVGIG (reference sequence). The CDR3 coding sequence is TGTGCCTGGAGCGCCGGGACAGGGCTCCATGGCTACACCTTC. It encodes CAWSAGTGLHGYTF.

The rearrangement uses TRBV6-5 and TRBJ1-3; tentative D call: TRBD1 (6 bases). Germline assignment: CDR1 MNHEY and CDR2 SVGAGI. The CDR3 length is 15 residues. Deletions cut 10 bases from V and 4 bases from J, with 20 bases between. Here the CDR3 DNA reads TGTGCCACCTGGACACAGGGAATGTCCGGAAACACCATATATTTT. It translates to CATWTQGMSGNTIYF.

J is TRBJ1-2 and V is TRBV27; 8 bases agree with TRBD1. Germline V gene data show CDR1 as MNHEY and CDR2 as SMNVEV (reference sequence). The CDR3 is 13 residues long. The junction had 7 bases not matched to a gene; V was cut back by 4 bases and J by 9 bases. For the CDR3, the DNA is TGTGCCAGCAGTTACGGGACAGGTCTACGCTACACCTTC. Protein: CASSYGTGLRYTF.

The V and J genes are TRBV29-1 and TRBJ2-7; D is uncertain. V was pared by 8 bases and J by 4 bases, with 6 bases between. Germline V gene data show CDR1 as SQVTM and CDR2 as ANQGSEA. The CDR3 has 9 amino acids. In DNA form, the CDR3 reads TGCAGCTCACAATACGAGCAGTACTTC. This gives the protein CSSQYEQYF.

DNA of the CDR3: TGTGCCAGCAGAACTAGCGGGAGTAGGCACGAGCAGTACTTC. This gives the protein CASRTSGSRHEQYF. The chain has TRBV28 and TRBJ2-7, with 11 nucleotides matching TRBD2. The CDR3 covers 14 residues. Germline V gives CDR1 MDHEN, CDR2 SYDVKM. V shed 6 bases, J shed 5 bases, and the junction held 6 bases outside the gene matches.

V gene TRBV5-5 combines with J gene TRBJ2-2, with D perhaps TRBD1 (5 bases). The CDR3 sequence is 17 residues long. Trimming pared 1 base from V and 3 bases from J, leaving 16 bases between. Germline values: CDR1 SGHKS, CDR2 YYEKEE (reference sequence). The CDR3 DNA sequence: TGTGCCAGCAGCTTGAATCTCTTCAGGACATACACCGGGGAGCTGTTTTTT. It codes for CASSLNLFRTYTGELFF.

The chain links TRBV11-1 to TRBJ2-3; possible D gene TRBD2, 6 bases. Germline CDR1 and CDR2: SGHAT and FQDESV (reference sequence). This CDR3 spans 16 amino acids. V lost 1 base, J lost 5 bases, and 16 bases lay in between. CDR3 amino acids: CASSLGSMRGEDTQYF. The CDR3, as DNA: TGTGCCAGCAGCTTAGGAAGTATGCGGGGTGAAGATACGCAGTATTTT.

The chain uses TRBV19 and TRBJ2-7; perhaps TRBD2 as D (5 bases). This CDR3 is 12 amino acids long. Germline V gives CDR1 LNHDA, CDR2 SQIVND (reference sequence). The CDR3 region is CPSPRGAYEQYF. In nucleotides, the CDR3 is TGTCCTAGCCCCCGTGGGGCCTACGAGCAGTACTTC.

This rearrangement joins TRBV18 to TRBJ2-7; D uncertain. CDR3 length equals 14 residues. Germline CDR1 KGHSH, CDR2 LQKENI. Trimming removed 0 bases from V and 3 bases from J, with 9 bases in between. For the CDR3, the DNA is TGTGCCAGCTCACCACCGGCCAGTTACTACGAGCAGTACTTC. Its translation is CASSPPASYYEQYF. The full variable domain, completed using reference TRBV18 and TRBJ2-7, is NAGVMQNPRHLVRRRGQEARLRCSPMKGHSHVYWYRQLPEEGLKFMVYLQKENIIDESGMPKERFSAEFPKEGPSILRIQQVVRGDSAAYFCASSPPASYYEQYFGPGTRLTVT.

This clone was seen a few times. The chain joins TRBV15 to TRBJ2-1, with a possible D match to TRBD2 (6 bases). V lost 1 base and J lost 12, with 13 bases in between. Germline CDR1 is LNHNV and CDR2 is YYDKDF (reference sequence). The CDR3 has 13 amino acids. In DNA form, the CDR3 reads TGTGCCACCAGCAGAGGCGGGACTCCCCGGCAGTTCTTC. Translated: CATSRGGTPRQFF. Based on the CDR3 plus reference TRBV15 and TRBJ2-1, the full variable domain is DAMVIQNPRYQVTQFGKPVTLSCSQTLNHNVMYWYQQKSSQAPKLLFHYYDKDFNNEADTPDNFQSRRPNTSFCFLDIRSPGLGDTAMYLCATSRGGTPRQFFGPGTRLTVL.

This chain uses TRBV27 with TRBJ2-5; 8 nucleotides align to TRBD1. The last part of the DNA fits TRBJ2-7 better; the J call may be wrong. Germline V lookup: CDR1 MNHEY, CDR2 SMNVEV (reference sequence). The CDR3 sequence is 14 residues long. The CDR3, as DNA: TGTGCCAGCAGTTTATTGGGACAGGTCTACGAGCAGTACTTC. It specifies CASSLLGQVYEQYF.

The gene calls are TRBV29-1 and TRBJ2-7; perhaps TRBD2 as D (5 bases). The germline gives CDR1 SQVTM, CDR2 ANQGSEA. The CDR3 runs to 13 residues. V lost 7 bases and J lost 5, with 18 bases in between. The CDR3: CSATSPGKHEQYF. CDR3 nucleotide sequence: TGCAGCGCCACGTCCCCCGGGAAGCACGAGCAGTACTTC.

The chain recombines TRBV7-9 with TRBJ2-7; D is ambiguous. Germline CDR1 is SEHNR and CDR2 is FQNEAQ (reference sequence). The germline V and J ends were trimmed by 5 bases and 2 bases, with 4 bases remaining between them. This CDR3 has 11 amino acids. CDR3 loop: CASSHAYEQYF. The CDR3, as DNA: TGTGCCAGCAGCCATGCCTACGAGCAGTACTTC. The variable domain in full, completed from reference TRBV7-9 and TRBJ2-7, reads DTGVSQNPRHKITKRGQNVTFRCDPISEHNRLYWYRQTLGQGPEFLTYFQNEAQLEKSRLLSDRFSAERPKGSFSTLEIQRTEQGDSAMYLCASSHAYEQYFGPGTRLTVT.

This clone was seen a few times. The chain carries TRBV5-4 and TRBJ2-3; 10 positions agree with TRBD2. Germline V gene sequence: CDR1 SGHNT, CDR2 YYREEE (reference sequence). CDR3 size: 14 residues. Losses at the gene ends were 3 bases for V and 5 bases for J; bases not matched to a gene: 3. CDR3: CASSSLAGVDTQYF. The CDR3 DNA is TGTGCCAGCAGCTCCCTAGCGGGAGTAGATACGCAGTATTTT.

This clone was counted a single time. The CDR3: CASSLWSVNTEAFF. Written as DNA, the CDR3 is TGTGCCAGCAGCTTATGGAGCGTGAACACTGAAGCTTTCTTT. The gene calls are TRBV7-9 and TRBJ1-1; D uncertain. Germline lookup yields CDR1 SEHNR and CDR2 FQNEAQ (reference sequence). V was cut by 2 bases and J by 0 bases, with 7 bases left in between. The CDR3 spans 14 residues.

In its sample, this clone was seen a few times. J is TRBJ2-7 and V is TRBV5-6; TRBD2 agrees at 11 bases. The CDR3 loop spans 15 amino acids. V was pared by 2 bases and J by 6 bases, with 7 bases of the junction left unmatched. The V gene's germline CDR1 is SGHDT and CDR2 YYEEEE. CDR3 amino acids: CASSFSGRARSEQYF. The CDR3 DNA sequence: TGTGCCAGCAGCTTTAGCGGGAGGGCAAGGTCCGAGCAGTACTTC. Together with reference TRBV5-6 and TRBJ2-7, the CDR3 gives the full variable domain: DAGVTQSPTHLIKTRGQQVTLRCSPKSGHDTVSWYQQALGQGPQFIFQYYEEEERQRGNFPDRFSGHQFPNYSSELNVNALLLGDSALYLCASSFSGRARSEQYFGPGTRLTVT.

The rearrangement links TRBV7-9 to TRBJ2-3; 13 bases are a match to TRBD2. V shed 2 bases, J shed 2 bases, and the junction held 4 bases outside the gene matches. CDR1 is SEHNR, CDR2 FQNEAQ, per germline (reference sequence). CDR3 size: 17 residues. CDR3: CASSLPTSGRDTDTQYF. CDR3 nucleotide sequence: TGTGCCAGCAGCTTACCCACTAGCGGGAGGGACACAGATACGCAGTATTTT. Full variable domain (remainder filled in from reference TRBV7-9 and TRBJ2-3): DTGVSQNPRHKITKRGQNVTFRCDPISEHNRLYWYRQTLGQGPEFLTYFQNEAQLEKSRLLSDRFSAERPKGSFSTLEIQRTEQGDSAMYLCASSLPTSGRDTDTQYFGPGTRLTVL.

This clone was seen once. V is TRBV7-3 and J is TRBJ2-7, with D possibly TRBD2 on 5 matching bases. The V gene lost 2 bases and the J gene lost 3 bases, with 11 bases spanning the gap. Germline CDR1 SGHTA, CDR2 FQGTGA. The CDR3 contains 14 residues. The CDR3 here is CASSLSARGYEQYF. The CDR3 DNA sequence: TGTGCCAGCAGCTTATCAGCCCGGGGCTACGAGCAGTACTTC.

CDR3 sequence reads: CASSWDWSSYNEQFF. CDR3 DNA sequence: TGTGCCAGCAGCTGGGACTGGAGCTCCTACAATGAGCAGTTCTTC. The chain is built from TRBV5-5 and TRBJ2-1; tentative D call: TRBD2 (6 bases). Per germline, CDR1 SGHKS and CDR2 YYEKEE (reference sequence). V shed 3 bases and J shed 0 bases, with 10 bases lying between them. This CDR3 contains 15 residues.

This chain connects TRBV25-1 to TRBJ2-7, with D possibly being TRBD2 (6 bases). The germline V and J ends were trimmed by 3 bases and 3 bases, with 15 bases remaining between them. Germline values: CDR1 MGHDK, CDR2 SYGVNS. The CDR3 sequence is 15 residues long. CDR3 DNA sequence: TGTGCCAGCAGTGAGAGGTTCGGGGGAGTCTACGAGCAGTACTTC. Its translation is CASSERFGGVYEQYF.

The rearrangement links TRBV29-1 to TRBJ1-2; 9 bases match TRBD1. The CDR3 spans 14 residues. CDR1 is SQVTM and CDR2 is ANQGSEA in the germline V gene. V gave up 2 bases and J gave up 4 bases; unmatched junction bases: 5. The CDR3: CSVEIQGAAYGYTF. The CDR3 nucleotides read TGCAGCGTTGAAATACAGGGGGCGGCCTATGGCTACACCTTC.

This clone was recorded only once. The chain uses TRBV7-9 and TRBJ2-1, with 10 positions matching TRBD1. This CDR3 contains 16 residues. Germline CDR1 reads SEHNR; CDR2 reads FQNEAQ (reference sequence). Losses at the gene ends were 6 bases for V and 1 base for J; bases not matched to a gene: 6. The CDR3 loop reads CASRRDRGLSYNEQFF. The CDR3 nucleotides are TGTGCCAGCAGGCGCGACAGGGGGCTATCCTACAATGAGCAGTTCTTC. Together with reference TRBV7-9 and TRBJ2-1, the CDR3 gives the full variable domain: DTGVSQNPRHKITKRGQNVTFRCDPISEHNRLYWYRQTLGQGPEFLTYFQNEAQLEKSRLLSDRFSAERPKGSFSTLEIQRTEQGDSAMYLCASRRDRGLSYNEQFFGPGTRLTVL.

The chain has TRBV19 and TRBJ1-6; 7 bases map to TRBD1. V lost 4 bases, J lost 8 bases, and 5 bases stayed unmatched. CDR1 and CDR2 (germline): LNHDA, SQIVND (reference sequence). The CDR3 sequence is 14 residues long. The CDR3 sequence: CASSNRDRYSPLHF. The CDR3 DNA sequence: TGTGCCAGTAGTAACCGGGACAGATATTCACCCCTCCACTTT. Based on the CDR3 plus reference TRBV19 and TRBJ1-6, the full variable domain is DGGITQSPKYLFRKEGQNVTLSCEQNLNHDAMYWYRQDPGQGLRLIYYSQIVNDFQKGDIAEGYSVSREKKESFPLTVTSAQKNPTAFYLCASSNRDRYSPLHFGNGTRLTVT.

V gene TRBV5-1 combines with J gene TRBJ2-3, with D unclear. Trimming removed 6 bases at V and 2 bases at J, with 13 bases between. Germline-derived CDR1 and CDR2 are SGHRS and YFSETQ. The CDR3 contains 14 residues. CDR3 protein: CASKSTPTTDTQYF. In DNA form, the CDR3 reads TGCGCCAGCAAATCGACACCCACCACAGATACGCAGTATTTT.

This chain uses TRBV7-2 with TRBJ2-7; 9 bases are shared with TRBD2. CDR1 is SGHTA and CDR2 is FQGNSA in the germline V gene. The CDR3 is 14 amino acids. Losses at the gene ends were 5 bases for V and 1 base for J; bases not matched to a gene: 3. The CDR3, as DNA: TGTGCCAGCAGCCTGGGACTAGCTTCCTACGAGCAGTACTTC. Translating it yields CASSLGLASYEQYF.

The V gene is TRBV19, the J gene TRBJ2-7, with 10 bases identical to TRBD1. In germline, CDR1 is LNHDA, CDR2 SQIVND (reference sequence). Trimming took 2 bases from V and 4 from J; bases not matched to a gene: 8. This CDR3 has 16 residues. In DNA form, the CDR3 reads TGTGCCAGTAGTATATTGAGGGGACAGGGGTTGTACGAGCAGTACTTC. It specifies CASSILRGQGLYEQYF.